This TCR beta chain was profiled in a study of STAT5B mutations in CD4+ large granular lymphocyte leukemia. Overall study context: The CDR3 'QG' motif was associated with a particular HLA allele among healthy donors.

CDR3 length: 14 amino acids. Germline V gene data show CDR1 as KGHSH and CDR2 as LQKENI. Trimming shortened V by 4 bases and J by 1 base, and 11 bases separated the two germline ends. Of note for this clone: Its antigen remains unidentified.

Findings of the study overall: 8/27 top patient clones versus 2/35 control clones were TRBV06-family. CD4-sorted patient repertoires seemed more clonal than healthy CD4+ repertoires. No patients shared main leukemic clonotypes, though roughly 25% appeared at low frequency elsewhere.

The protocol was immunoSEQ multiplex PCR, while the TCRdb copy is restricted to in-frame clones and leaves out a portion. The sample holds about 40,000 clones, roughly 76% seen once. The V call is TRBV18, the J call TRBJ2-7, with unresolved D. The sample was CD4+ T cells from blood buffy coats. The receptor comes from a human donor in good health. CDR3 sequence: CASSRMAESYEQYF. DNA of the CDR3: TGTGCCAGCTCACGGATGGCGGAATCCTACGAGCAGTACTTC.